The 7 T cell receptor beta chains below were found in one sample sequenced in a study of shared clonotypes between healthy human individuals. Profiling relied on immunoSEQ multiplex PCR, and the TCRdb table lists in-frame clones only, not all of them. The data contain approximately 1.4 million clones, approximately 98% of them singletons. Sequenced: naive CD4+ T cells sorted from blood. Subset of the sample: CD45RA+ positively selected. The receptor source for this set is a man aged 25 to 45 in good health.

The chain carries TRBV19 and TRBJ2-7; 8 positions match TRBD1. The V segment lost 6 bases and the J segment 9 bases; nucleotides outside the gene matches: 13. Germline CDR1 LNHDA, CDR2 SQIVND (reference sequence). There are 14 residues in the CDR3. The CDR3 is CASSIGGTGSVQYF. The DNA of the CDR3 is TGTGCCAGTAGCATTGGTGGGACAGGCTCTGTGCAGTACTTC.

The chain employs TRBV9 and TRBJ2-1; possibly TRBD2 for D (5 bases). Trimming stripped 2 bases from V and 0 bases from J, with 18 bases between. The CDR3 length is 18 residues. Germline V lookup: CDR1 SGDLS, CDR2 YYNGEE. The CDR3 bases are TGTGCCAGCAGCGTTGGGCCCCTCCAGCGGCTCTCCTACAATGAGCAGTTCTTC. Translating it yields CASSVGPLQRLSYNEQFF.

The chain employs TRBV5-1 and TRBJ2-7, with 12 bases identical to TRBD2. The CDR3 contains 15 residues. The ends lost 3 bases at V and 5 bases at J; junction bases unmatched: 6. Per the germline V gene, CDR1 is SGHRS and CDR2 is YFSETQ. CDR3 in DNA: TGCGCCAGCAGCTCTCTAGCGGGAGGGCCCAACGAGCAGTACTTC. It specifies CASSSLAGGPNEQYF.

V usage is TRBV20-1 and J usage is TRBJ2-5, with D perhaps TRBD2 (5 bases). CDR3 length: 10 amino acids. Germline values: CDR1 DFQATT, CDR2 SNEGSKA (reference sequence). The V gene lost 6 bases and the J gene lost 7 bases, with 9 bases spanning the gap. The CDR3 bases are TGCAGTGCACCTCGGGGGACCCAGTACTTC. It codes for CSAPRGTQYF.

CDR3 nucleotides: TGCAGCGTTTCGCAGATTCGGACAGATACGCAGTATTTT. Amino acid sequence: CSVSQIRTDTQYF. The chain combines TRBV29-1 with TRBJ2-3; the D is unclear. The ends were cut back, 5 bases at V and 3 bases at J, with 12 bases in the middle. The CDR3 runs 13 residues. Per germline, CDR1 SQVTM and CDR2 ANQGSEA.

CDR3 DNA: TGTGCCAGCAGGCCCGGGACAGGGGTCTCTGGAAACACCATATATTTT. Translating gives CASRPGTGVSGNTIYF. This sequence joins TRBV6-6 and TRBJ1-3; 10 bases are a match to TRBD1. The CDR3 has 16 residues. The J segment lost 0 bases and the V segment lost 6 bases, leaving 5 bases of the junction unmatched. Germline V lookup: CDR1 MNHNY, CDR2 SVGAGI (reference sequence).

This chain connects TRBV29-1 to TRBJ2-6; weak D call: TRBD2 (6 bases). With 1 base removed from V and 1 base from J, the gap between germline ends came to 8 bases. The CDR3 has 15 residues. Germline-derived CDR1 and CDR2 are SQVTM and ANQGSEA. CDR3 residues: CSVEVGGSGANVLTF. The DNA for the CDR3 is TGCAGCGTTGAAGTCGGGGGATCTGGGGCCAACGTCCTGACTTTC.